The 25 T cell receptor beta chains listed next were all sequenced from one sample in a study of shared clonotypes between healthy human individuals. TCRdb's copy holds only in-frame clones and misses some; the assay was immunoSEQ multiplex PCR. The data contain around 2.5 million clones, 93% of them singletons. Sequencing was done on a sample of naive CD4+ T cells from PBMCs. The sample's subset: CD45RA+ positively selected. All receptors derive from a man younger than 35 in good health. Some clones in this sample may be carry-over from other donors' samples.

The rearrangement joins TRBV19 to TRBJ2-5; D is possibly TRBD1 (6 bases). The CDR3 length is 15 residues. V lost 5 bases and J lost 3, with 16 bases in between. Germline lookup yields CDR1 LNHDA and CDR2 SQIVND (reference sequence). The CDR3 region has the DNA TGTGCCAGTAGTTCAACCAGGGCAGGGGAAGAGACCCAGTACTTC. The encoded protein is CASSSTRAGEETQYF.

The V and J genes are TRBV5-1 and TRBJ1-2, with 11 bases identical to TRBD1. V lost 4 bases to trimming and J lost 3 bases; unmatched junction nucleotides: 5. The CDR3 is made up of 15 amino acids. CDR1 SGHRS and CDR2 YFSETQ come from the germline V gene. CDR3 in amino acids: CASSRDRGFDYGYTF. DNA for the CDR3: TGCGCCAGCAGCCGGGACAGGGGGTTTGACTATGGCTACACCTTC. Variable domain in full (rest from reference TRBV5-1 and TRBJ1-2): KAGVTQTPRYLIKTRGQQVTLSCSPISGHRSVSWYQQTPGQGLQFLFEYFSETQRNKGNFPGRFSGRQFSNSRSEMNVSTLELGDSALYLCASSRDRGFDYGYTFGSGTRLTVV.

The rearrangement links TRBV7-9 to TRBJ1-5; D call uncertain. V dropped 5 bases and J dropped 6 bases, with 11 bases sitting between them. CDR3 length: 13 amino acids. CDR1 and CDR2 from the germline V gene are SEHNR and FQNEAQ (reference sequence). In DNA form, the CDR3 reads TGTGCCAGCAGCCTGAGAGCCCCTCAGCCCCAGCATTTT. Its translation is CASSLRAPQPQHF.

The V call is TRBV4-3, the J call TRBJ2-3; D perhaps matches TRBD1 (6 bases). Trimming removed 4 bases at V and 3 bases at J, with 14 bases between. This CDR3 contains 15 residues. Germline-derived CDR1 and CDR2 are LGHNA and YSLEER. CDR3 in DNA: TGCGCCAGCAGCCCTTCTCCAGGGGCGACAGATACGCAGTATTTT. It is translated as CASSPSPGATDTQYF.

This rearrangement joins TRBV2 to TRBJ1-5; D is unclear. Germline values: CDR1 SNHLY, CDR2 FYNNEI. Between the trimmed V and J ends, which lost 4 bases and 4 bases, there was a span of 11 bases. This CDR3 has 14 residues. The CDR3 sequence: CASSVAGENQPQHF. The CDR3 region has the DNA TGTGCCAGCAGTGTAGCCGGGGAGAATCAGCCCCAGCATTTT. Using reference TRBV2 and TRBJ1-5 for the parts outside the CDR3, the full variable domain is EPEVTQTPSHQVTQMGQEVILRCVPISNHLYFYWYRQILGQKVEFLVSFYNNEISEKSEIFDDQFSVERPDGSNFTLKIRSTKLEDSAMYFCASSVAGENQPQHFGDGTRLSIL.

This chain joins TRBV5-1 and TRBJ1-3, with D perhaps TRBD1 (5 bases). V was trimmed by 1 base and J by 8 bases, leaving 10 bases between them. Germline CDR1 and CDR2: SGHRS and YFSETQ. The CDR3 runs 13 residues. This CDR3 reads CASSLMLGDTIYF. Here the CDR3 DNA reads TGCGCCAGCAGCTTGATGTTAGGGGACACCATATATTTT. The variable domain in full, with the rest retrieved from reference TRBV5-1 and TRBJ1-3, is KAGVTQTPRYLIKTRGQQVTLSCSPISGHRSVSWYQQTPGQGLQFLFEYFSETQRNKGNFPGRFSGRQFSNSRSEMNVSTLELGDSALYLCASSLMLGDTIYFGEGSWLTVV.

As to this clone: Other nucleotide sequences from this sample produce the same CDR3. V usage is TRBV6-1 and J usage is TRBJ2-3; 11 bases fit TRBD2. With V trimmed by 6 bases and J by 4 bases, 6 bases remained unmatched. Germline CDR1 and CDR2: MNHNS and SASEGT. The CDR3 covers 15 residues. As DNA, the CDR3 is TGTGCCAGCAGCGAACTAGCGGGAGTCGCAGATACGCAGTATTTT. Its translation is CASSELAGVADTQYF.

In DNA form, the CDR3 reads TGTGCCAGCAGCCCACTGCGGGAAAGACAGGCCCACTCCTACGAGCAGTACTTC. This translates into CASSPLRERQAHSYEQYF. The rearrangement uses TRBV5-5 and TRBJ2-7; possibly TRBD1 or TRBD2 for D (6 bases each). Per germline, CDR1 SGHKS and CDR2 YYEKEE (reference sequence). V dropped 4 bases and J dropped 0 bases, with 23 bases sitting between them. The CDR3 runs to 18 residues.

V is TRBV2 and J is TRBJ1-2; 7 bases line up with TRBD1. V dropped 7 bases and J dropped 4; count of bases not matched to a gene: 21. Germline V gene lookup returns CDR1 SNHLY and CDR2 FYNNEI. There are 18 residues in the CDR3. This CDR3 reads CASMTGLGGGSTTYGYTF. The CDR3 DNA sequence: TGTGCCAGCATGACAGGGCTGGGGGGAGGGTCCACTACCTATGGCTACACCTTC.

This clone showed up just once. The rearrangement links TRBV6-5 to TRBJ2-1, with D possibly TRBD2 on 6 matching bases. The CDR3 extends over 14 amino acids. V was cut by 5 bases and J by 6 bases, with 14 bases left in between. Germline assignment: CDR1 MNHEY and CDR2 SVGAGI. The CDR3, as DNA: TGTGCCAGCAGTAAGGGACTGTCTGGCAATGAGCAGTTCTTC. It codes for CASSKGLSGNEQFF.

This chain joins TRBV19 and TRBJ2-7; D is possibly TRBD2 (6 bases). The germline V gene has CDR1 LNHDA and CDR2 SQIVND (reference sequence). This CDR3 contains 14 residues. Trimming took 6 bases from V and 4 from J, leaving 16 bases between them. The CDR3 loop is CASRRTGTPYEQYF. In nucleotides, the CDR3 is TGTGCCAGTAGGCGAACCGGGACTCCATACGAGCAGTACTTC.

The chain recombines TRBV11-3 with TRBJ2-1, with 10 nucleotides matching TRBD2. The CDR3 is made up of 16 amino acids. Germline V CDR1 and CDR2: SGHNT, YENEEA. The trim removed 0 bases at V and 7 bases at J, leaving 6 bases unmatched. The CDR3 DNA reads as TGTGCCAGCAGCTTAGATAGTCTAGCGGGAGAAAATGAGCAGTTCTTC. The encoded protein is CASSLDSLAGENEQFF.

This clone was counted a single time. The chain couples TRBV6-5 to TRBJ2-1; possibly TRBD1 for D (5 bases). The CDR3 has 14 amino acids. Per the germline V gene, CDR1 is MNHEY and CDR2 is SVGAGI. V lost 2 bases to trimming and J lost 8 bases, with 13 bases between them. CDR3 bases: TGTGCCAGCAGTTACCAGGGTTGGGTCTATGAGCAGTTCTTC. It codes for CASSYQGWVYEQFF.

The rearrangement joins TRBV10-3 to TRBJ2-6, with D hard to call. The CDR3 is made up of 18 amino acids. From germline, CDR1 is ENHRY and CDR2 SYGVKD. Between the trimmed V and J ends, which lost 0 bases and 1 base, there was a span of 13 bases. The CDR3 nucleotides read TGTGCCATCAGTGAGTCGAATCGGGCCGGGTCTGGGGCCAACGTCCTGACTTTC. This sequence encodes CAISESNRAGSGANVLTF.

J is TRBJ1-2 and V is TRBV6-1; D gene uncertain. V was pared by 4 bases and J by 1 base, with 13 bases between. Germline assignment: CDR1 MNHNS and CDR2 SASEGT. The CDR3 consists of 15 residues. As DNA, the CDR3 is TGTGCCAGCAGTGGGTACAGCAATTTTAACTATGGCTACACCTTC. It encodes CASSGYSNFNYGYTF.

V gene TRBV5-1 combines with J gene TRBJ2-6; no definite D call. The CDR3 has 16 amino acids. Germline-derived CDR1 and CDR2 are SGHRS and YFSETQ. V was pared by 0 bases and J by 0 bases, with 7 bases between. CDR3 nucleotides: TGCGCCAGCAGCTTGGTCCCGTTCTCTGGGGCCAACGTCCTGACTTTC. This encodes CASSLVPFSGANVLTF.

V gene TRBV5-6 combines with J gene TRBJ2-4, with unresolved D. Germline V gives CDR1 SGHDT, CDR2 YYEEEE. The CDR3 sequence is 15 residues long. V was pared by 0 bases and J by 0 bases, with 7 bases between. CDR3 amino acids: CASSLGSSAKNIQYF. The DNA for the CDR3 is TGTGCCAGCAGCTTGGGCAGCTCAGCCAAAAACATTCAGTACTTC.

The rearrangement joins TRBV5-6 to TRBJ1-3; D is unresolved. Germline loops: CDR1 SGHDT, CDR2 YYEEEE. The CDR3 is made up of 14 amino acids. Trimming cost V 3 bases and J 0 bases, with 7 bases left between them. The DNA of the CDR3 is TGTGCCAGCAGCTGGACGGTCTCTGGAAACACCATATATTTT. This sequence encodes CASSWTVSGNTIYF.

This rearrangement joins TRBV5-1 to TRBJ2-5, with D unresolved. The germline gives CDR1 SGHRS, CDR2 YFSETQ. The V gene lost 2 bases and the J gene lost 1 base, with 9 bases spanning the gap. There are 14 residues in the CDR3. This chain's CDR3 is CASSFRSSQETQYF. CDR3 nucleotides: TGCGCCAGCAGCTTTAGGTCGTCCCAAGAGACCCAGTACTTC.

The chain uses TRBV5-1 and TRBJ2-2; 7 bases match TRBD2. CDR3 size: 15 residues. Trimming cost V 6 bases and J 0 bases; bases outside gene matches: 5. Germline CDR1 SGHRS, CDR2 YFSETQ. CDR3 nucleotide sequence: TGCGCCAGCACCCTCACTAGCGCGAACACCGGGGAGCTGTTTTTT. Translated: CASTLTSANTGELFF.

The genes are TRBV7-2 and TRBJ2-5; the D is unclear. CDR1 and CDR2 from the germline V gene are SGHTA and FQGNSA. The CDR3 runs to 14 residues. V lost 4 bases and J lost 4, with 13 bases in between. DNA for the CDR3: TGTGCCAGCAGCTCCATCACAGCTGCAGAGACCCAGTACTTC. Amino acid sequence: CASSSITAAETQYF.

Remarks on this clone: Other nucleotide sequences from this sample produce the same CDR3. This chain joins TRBV5-1 and TRBJ2-1; the match to TRBD1 covers 7 bases. The CDR3 has 13 residues. V shed 4 bases, J shed 4 bases, and the junction held 2 bases outside the gene matches. Germline assignment: CDR1 SGHRS and CDR2 YFSETQ. The chain's CDR3 is CASSRGQYNEQFF. CDR3 nucleotides: TGCGCCAGCAGCCGGGGACAGTACAATGAGCAGTTCTTC.

The V gene is TRBV28, the J gene TRBJ2-5, with D unclear. The CDR3 is made up of 16 amino acids. V shed 5 bases and J shed 1 base, with 17 bases lying between them. Germline CDR1 is MDHEN and CDR2 is SYDVKM. DNA for the CDR3: TGTGCCAGCAGTCCCCAAAAACGACGGGTCCAAGAGACCCAGTACTTC. Amino acid sequence: CASSPQKRRVQETQYF.

The chain is built from TRBV7-2 and TRBJ2-7; TRBD2 matches 7 bases. The germline CDR1 and CDR2 sequences are SGHTA and FQGNSA. This CDR3 is 14 amino acids long. The V segment lost 8 bases and the J segment 6 bases; nucleotides outside the gene matches: 13. CDR3 sequence reads: CASRWGGSISEQYF. DNA for the CDR3: TGTGCCAGCCGATGGGGCGGGAGTATAAGCGAGCAGTACTTC.

The rearrangement joins TRBV4-2 to TRBJ1-4, with D unresolved. Looked up from germline, CDR1 is LGHNA and CDR2 is YNFKEQ. V lost 0 bases and J 8 bases, leaving 13 bases between the germline ends. The CDR3 contains 15 residues. CDR3: CASSQDTVVREKLFF. In DNA form, the CDR3 reads TGTGCCAGCAGCCAAGATACCGTGGTCCGAGAAAAACTGTTTTTT.